This record looks at one T cell receptor beta chain sequence and its context. Its cognate antigen is unknown. The sample belongs to a study of cytomegalovirus exposure and HLA in healthy donors. Study-wide results and limits: A previous analysis found most TCR beta V segments productive roughly 87% or roughly 30% of the time.

Germline V lookup: CDR1 SSHAT, CDR2 FNYEAQ (reference sequence). V lost 2 bases and J lost 0, with 4 bases in between. The CDR3 contains 13 residues. The PCR made use of 60 Vbeta and 13 Jbeta primers. Clones were sequenced by immunoSEQ multiplex PCR, and TCRdb holds only the in-frame ones, with some missing. The sample holds roughly 100,000 clones, roughly 80% seen once. This TCR came from a woman aged 40 to 55 in good health and CMV-seropositive. Sequencing was performed on PBMCs. This chain joins TRBV7-7 and TRBJ2-5; D ambiguous. For the CDR3, the DNA is TGTGCCAGCAGCTTACTGTACCAAGAGACCCAGTACTTC. It yields the protein CASSLLYQETQYF.